A single T cell receptor (beta chain) is shown here with its context. Antigen unknown. The data belong to a study of beta chain features in type 1 diabetes. Study-level findings and limits: Small HLA sub-analyses could not settle whether HLA shapes TCRB rearrangement. Moderate yet significant TCRB CDR3 shortening was seen in Type 1 diabetes patients in all four CD4+ subsets.

Heparinised blood was drawn once per donor, averaging around 110 mL. What was sequenced were expressed TCRB transcripts, since all of the isolated RNA had been reverse transcribed. Sequencing used immunoSEQ multiplex PCR; TCRdb keeps in-frame clones, though not all of them. The sample shows tens of thousands of clones, around a third of them seen only once. This CDR3 contains 13 residues. The V and J ends lost 4 bases and 6 bases, in that order; junction bases with no gene match: 5. In germline, CDR1 is SNHLY, CDR2 FYNNEI. Specimen: stem cell memory CD4+ T cells from blood. This TCR was recovered from a woman between 18 and 30 years old in good health. The V gene is TRBV2, the J gene TRBJ2-7, with 8 bases identical to TRBD1. The CDR3 coding sequence is TGTGCCAGCAGTGGCAGGGGGCAAGGCGAGCAGTACTTC. Translation: CASSGRGQGEQYF. The variable domain in full, completed from reference TRBV2 and TRBJ2-7, reads EPEVTQTPSHQVTQMGQEVILRCVPISNHLYFYWYRQILGQKVEFLVSFYNNEISEKSEIFDDQFSVERPDGSNFTLKIRSTKLEDSAMYFCASSGRGQGEQYFGPGTRLTVT.